This T cell receptor (beta chain) was identified during a study of shared clonotypes between healthy human individuals. Study findings and constraints: Around 5% of naive CD4 clonotypes were shared across several donors.

About this clone: Its matching antigen is unknown.

Germline-derived CDR1 and CDR2 are MNHNS and SASEGT. This CDR3 region has 15 residues. V lost 6 bases and J lost 2; bases outside the gene matches: 2. Sequencing was performed with immunoSEQ multiplex PCR; in TCRdb, only in-frame clones are kept and a portion is missing. This table holds 2 million to 3 million clones, 80% to 95% found once. This TCR was recovered from a man aged 18-30 years in good health. Some clones in this sample may be carry-over from other donors' samples. The chain joins TRBV6-1 to TRBJ2-3; TRBD2 matches at 13 bases. The sample consisted of naive CD4+ T cells from PBMCs. Sample subset: CD45RA+ positively selected. DNA of the CDR3: TGTGCCAGCAGCGGGACTAGCGGGAACACAGATACGCAGTATTTT. Protein sequence: CASSGTSGNTDTQYF.